This TCR beta chain was found in a study of blood T cell repertoires in COVID-19. Study background: Italy, Spain and the United States were the sources of the convalescent and acute COVID-19 samples. T cells, B-cell-depleted T cells, or PBMCs supplied cDNA or gDNA.

V gave up 4 bases and J gave up 5 bases; unmatched junction bases: 6. The length of the CDR3 is 15 residues. Per the germline V gene, CDR1 is LGHDT and CDR2 is YNNKEL (reference sequence). Clones were read by immunoSEQ multiplex PCR, and TCRdb kept only the in-frame ones, dropping some. The data show some 88,000 clones, roughly 77% seen once. Sequenced: peripheral blood. V is TRBV3-1 (or the pseudogene TRBV3-2) and J is TRBJ2-5; TRBD2 matches 11 bases. This receptor was identified in a human donor in a cohort sampled during active COVID-19. CDR3 sequence reads: CASSRPLAGAETQYF. CDR3 DNA sequence: TGTGCCAGCAGCCGGCCACTAGCGGGAGCGGAGACCCAGTACTTC.